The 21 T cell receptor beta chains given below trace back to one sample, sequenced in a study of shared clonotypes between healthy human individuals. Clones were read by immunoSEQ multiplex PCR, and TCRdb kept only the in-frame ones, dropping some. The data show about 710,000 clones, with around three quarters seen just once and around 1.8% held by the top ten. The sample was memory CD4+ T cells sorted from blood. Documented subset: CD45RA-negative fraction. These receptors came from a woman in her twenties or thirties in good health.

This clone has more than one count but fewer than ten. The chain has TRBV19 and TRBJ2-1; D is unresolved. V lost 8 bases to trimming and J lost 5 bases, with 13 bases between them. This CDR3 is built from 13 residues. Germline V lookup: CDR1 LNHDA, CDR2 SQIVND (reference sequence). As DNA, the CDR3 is TGTGCCAGTCGGACCATAGGGAACAATGAGCAGTTCTTC. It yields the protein CASRTIGNNEQFF.

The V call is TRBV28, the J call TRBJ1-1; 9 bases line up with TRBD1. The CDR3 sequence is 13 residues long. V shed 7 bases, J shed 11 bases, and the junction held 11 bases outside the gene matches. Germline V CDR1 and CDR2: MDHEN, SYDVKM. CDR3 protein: CASTRTGVRVAFF. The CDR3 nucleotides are TGTGCCAGCACCCGGACAGGGGTTCGTGTCGCTTTCTTT.

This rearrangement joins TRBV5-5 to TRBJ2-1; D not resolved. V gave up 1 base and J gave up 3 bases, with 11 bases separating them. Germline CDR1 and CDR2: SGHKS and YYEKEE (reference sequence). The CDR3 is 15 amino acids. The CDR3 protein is CASSLNGGHYNEQFF. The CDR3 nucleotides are TGTGCCAGCAGCTTGAATGGCGGCCACTACAATGAGCAGTTCTTC.

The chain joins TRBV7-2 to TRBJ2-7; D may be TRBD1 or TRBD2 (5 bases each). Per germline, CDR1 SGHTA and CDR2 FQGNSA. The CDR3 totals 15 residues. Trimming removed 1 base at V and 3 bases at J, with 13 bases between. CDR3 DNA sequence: TGTGCCAGCAGCTTAGATCGGGACCTAAACTACGAGCAGTACTTC. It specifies CASSLDRDLNYEQYF.

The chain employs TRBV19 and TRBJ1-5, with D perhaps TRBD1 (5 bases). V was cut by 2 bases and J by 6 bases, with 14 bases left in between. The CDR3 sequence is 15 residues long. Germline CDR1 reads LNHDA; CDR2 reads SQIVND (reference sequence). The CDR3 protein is CASSIQGLRGQPQHF. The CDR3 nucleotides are TGTGCCAGTAGTATACAGGGATTACGTGGTCAGCCCCAGCATTTT.

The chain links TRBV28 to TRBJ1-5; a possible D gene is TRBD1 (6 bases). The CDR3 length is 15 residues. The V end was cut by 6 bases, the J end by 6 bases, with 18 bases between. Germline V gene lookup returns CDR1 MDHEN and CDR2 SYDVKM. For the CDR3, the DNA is TGTGCCAGCAGAAAACAGGGAGTAAGGGGTCAGCCCCAGCATTTT. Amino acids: CASRKQGVRGQPQHF.

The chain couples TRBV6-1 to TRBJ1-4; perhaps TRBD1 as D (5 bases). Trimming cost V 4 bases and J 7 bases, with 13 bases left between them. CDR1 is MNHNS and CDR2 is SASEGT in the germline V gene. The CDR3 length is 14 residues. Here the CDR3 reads CASSVQVLGEKLFF. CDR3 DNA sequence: TGTGCCAGCAGTGTACAGGTTCTGGGTGAAAAACTGTTTTTT.

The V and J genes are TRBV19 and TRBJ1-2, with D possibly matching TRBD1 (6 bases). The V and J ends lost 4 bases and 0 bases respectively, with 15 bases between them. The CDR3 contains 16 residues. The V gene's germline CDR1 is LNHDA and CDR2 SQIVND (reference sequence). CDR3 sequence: CASSNFRQDSNYGYTF. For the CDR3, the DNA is TGTGCCAGTAGTAACTTTAGACAGGACTCTAACTATGGCTACACCTTC.

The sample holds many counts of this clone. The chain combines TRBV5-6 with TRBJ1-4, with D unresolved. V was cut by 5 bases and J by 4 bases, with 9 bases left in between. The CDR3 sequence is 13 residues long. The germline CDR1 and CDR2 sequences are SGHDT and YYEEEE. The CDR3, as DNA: TGTGCCAGCAGAGCAGGCGGTAATGAAAAACTGTTTTTT. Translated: CASRAGGNEKLFF. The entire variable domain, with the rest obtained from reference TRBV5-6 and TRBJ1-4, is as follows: DAGVTQSPTHLIKTRGQQVTLRCSPKSGHDTVSWYQQALGQGPQFIFQYYEEEERQRGNFPDRFSGHQFPNYSSELNVNALLLGDSALYLCASRAGGNEKLFFGSGTQLSVL.

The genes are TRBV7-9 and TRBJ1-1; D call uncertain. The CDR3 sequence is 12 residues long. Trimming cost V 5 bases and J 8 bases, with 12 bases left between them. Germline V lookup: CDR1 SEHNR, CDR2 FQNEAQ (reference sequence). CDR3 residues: CASSTPGPEAFF. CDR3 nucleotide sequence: TGTGCCAGCAGCACGCCGGGCCCGGAAGCTTTCTTT.

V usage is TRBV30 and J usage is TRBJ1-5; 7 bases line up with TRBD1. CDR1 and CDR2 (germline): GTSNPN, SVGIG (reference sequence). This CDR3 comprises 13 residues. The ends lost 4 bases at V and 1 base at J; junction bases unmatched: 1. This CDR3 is CAWTGGSNQPQHF. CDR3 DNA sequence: TGTGCCTGGACAGGGGGAAGCAATCAGCCCCAGCATTTT.

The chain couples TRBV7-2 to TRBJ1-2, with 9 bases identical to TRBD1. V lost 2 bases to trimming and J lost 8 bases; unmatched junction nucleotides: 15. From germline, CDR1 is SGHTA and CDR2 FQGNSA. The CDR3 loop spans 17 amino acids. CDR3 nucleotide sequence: TGTGCCAGCAGCTTATTCTCTTCCGGACAGGGGTTCGGAGGCTACACCTTC. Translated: CASSLFSSGQGFGGYTF. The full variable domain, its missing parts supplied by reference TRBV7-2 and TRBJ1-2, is GAGVSQSPSNKVTEKGKDVELRCDPISGHTALYWYRQSLGQGLEFLIYFQGNSAPDKSGLPSDRFSAERTGGSVSTLTIQRTQQEDSAVYLCASSLFSSGQGFGGYTFGSGTRLTVV.

The CDR3 loop reads CASRNPGDTQYF. The CDR3 DNA reads as TGTGCCAGCAGGAACCCTGGGGATACGCAGTATTTT. V gene TRBV6-6 combines with J gene TRBJ2-3; no reliable D call. Trimming removed 6 bases from V and 6 bases from J, with 10 bases in between. The CDR3 consists of 12 residues. The germline V gene encodes CDR1 MNHNY and CDR2 SVGAGI (reference sequence).

The CDR3 protein is CASRATDLNTEAFF. The DNA for the CDR3 is TGTGCCAGCAGGGCGACAGATTTGAACACTGAAGCTTTCTTT. The chain has TRBV2 and TRBJ1-1; possibly TRBD1 for D (5 bases). The CDR3 spans 14 residues. V lost 6 bases, J lost 0 bases, and 11 bases lay in between. In germline, CDR1 is SNHLY, CDR2 FYNNEI.

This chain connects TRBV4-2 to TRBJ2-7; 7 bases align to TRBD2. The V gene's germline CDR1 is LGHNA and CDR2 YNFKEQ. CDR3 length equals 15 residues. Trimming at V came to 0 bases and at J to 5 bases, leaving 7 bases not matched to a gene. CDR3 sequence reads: CASSQDSGGGNEQYF. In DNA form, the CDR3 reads TGTGCCAGCAGCCAAGATTCGGGGGGTGGGAACGAGCAGTACTTC.

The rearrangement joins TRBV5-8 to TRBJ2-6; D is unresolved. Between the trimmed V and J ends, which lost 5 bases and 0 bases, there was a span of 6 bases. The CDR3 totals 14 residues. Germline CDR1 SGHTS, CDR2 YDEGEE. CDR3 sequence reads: CASSTISGANVLTF. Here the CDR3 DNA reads TGTGCCAGCAGTACGATCTCTGGGGCCAACGTCCTGACTTTC.

The CDR3 sequence is CASSYERTQETQYF. CDR3 coding DNA: TGTGCCAGCAGCTATGAGCGGACACAAGAGACCCAGTACTTC. The chain has TRBV11-2 and TRBJ2-5; perhaps D is TRBD1 or TRBD2 (5 bases each). Germline V lookup: CDR1 SGHAT, CDR2 FQNNGV. Trimming took 4 bases from V and 2 from J, leaving 11 bases between them. The CDR3 length is 14 residues.

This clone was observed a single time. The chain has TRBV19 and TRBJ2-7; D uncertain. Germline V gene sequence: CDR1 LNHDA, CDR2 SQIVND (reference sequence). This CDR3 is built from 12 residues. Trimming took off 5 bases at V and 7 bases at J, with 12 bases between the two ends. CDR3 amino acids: CASSSPGYEQYF. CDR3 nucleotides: TGTGCCAGTAGTTCCCCCGGGTATGAGCAGTACTTC. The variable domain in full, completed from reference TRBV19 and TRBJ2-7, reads DGGITQSPKYLFRKEGQNVTLSCEQNLNHDAMYWYRQDPGQGLRLIYYSQIVNDFQKGDIAEGYSVSREKKESFPLTVTSAQKNPTAFYLCASSSPGYEQYFGPGTRLTVT.

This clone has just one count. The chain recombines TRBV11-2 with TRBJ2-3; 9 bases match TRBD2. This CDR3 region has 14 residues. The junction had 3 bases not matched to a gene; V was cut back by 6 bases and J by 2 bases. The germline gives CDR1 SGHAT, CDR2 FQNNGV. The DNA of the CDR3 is TGTGCCAGCAGACCTAGCGGGAACACAGATACGCAGTATTTT. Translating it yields CASRPSGNTDTQYF.

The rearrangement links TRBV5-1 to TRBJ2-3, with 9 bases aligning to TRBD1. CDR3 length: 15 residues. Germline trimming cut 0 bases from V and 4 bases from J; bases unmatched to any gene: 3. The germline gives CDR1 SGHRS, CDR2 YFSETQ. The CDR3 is CASSLGQGEADTQYF. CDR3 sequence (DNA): TGCGCCAGCAGCTTGGGACAGGGGGAAGCAGATACGCAGTATTTT.

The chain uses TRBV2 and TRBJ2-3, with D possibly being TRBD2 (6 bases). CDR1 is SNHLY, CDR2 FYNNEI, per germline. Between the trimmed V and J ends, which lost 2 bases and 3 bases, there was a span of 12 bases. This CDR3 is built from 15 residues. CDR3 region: CASSESGVGTDTQYF. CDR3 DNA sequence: TGTGCCAGCAGTGAATCGGGAGTTGGGACAGATACGCAGTATTTT.